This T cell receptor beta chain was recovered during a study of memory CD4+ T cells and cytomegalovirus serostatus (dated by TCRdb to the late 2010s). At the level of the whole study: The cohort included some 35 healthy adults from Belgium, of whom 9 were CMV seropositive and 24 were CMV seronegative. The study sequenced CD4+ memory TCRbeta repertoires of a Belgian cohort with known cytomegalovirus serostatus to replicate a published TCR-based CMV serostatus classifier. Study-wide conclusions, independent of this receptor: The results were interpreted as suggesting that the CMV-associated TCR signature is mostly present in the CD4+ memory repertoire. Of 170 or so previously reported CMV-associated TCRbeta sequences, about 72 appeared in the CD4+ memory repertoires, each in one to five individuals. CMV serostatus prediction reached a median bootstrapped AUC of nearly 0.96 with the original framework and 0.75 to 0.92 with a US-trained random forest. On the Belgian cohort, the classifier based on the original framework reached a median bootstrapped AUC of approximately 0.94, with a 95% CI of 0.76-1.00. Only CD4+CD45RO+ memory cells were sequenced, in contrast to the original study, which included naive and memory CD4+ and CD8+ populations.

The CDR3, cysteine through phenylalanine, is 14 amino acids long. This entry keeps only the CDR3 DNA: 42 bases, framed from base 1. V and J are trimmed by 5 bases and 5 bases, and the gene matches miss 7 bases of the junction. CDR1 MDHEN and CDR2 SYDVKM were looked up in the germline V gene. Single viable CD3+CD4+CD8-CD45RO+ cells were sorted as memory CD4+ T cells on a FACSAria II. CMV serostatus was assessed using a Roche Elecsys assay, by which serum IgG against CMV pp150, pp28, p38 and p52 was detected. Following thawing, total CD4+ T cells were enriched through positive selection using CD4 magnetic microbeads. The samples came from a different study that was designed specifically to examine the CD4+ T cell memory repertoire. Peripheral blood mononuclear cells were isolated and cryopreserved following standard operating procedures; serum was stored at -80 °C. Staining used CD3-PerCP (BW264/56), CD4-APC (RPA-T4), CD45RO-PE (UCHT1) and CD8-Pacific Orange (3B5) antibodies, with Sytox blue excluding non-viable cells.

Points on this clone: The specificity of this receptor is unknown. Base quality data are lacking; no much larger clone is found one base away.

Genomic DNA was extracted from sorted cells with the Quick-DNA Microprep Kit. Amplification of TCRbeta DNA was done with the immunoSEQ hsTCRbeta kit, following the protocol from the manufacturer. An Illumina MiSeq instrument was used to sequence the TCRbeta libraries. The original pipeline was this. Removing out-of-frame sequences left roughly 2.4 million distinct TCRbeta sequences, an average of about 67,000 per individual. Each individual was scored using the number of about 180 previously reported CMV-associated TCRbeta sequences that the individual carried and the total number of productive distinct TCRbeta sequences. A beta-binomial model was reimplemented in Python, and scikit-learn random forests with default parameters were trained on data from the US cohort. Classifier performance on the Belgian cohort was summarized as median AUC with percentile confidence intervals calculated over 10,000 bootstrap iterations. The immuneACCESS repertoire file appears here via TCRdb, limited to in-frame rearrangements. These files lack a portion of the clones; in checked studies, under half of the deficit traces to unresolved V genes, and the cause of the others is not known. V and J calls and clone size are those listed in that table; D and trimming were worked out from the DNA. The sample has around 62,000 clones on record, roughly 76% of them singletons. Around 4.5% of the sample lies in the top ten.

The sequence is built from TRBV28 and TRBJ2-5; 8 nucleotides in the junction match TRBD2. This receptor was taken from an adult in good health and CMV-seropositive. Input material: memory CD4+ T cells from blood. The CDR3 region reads CASSHRAGVETQYF. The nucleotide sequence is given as TGTGCCAGCAGTCACCGAGCGGGAGTGGAGACCCAGTACTTC.